This T cell receptor (beta chain) was recovered during a study of post-analysis software for immune sequencing data. As for the study in general: Relapsing-remitting, secondary progressive and progressive-relapsing courses of multiple sclerosis were included.

Notes on the study in general: By F measure, strong co-clustering occurred among samples prepared in the same batch. Normalized Chao1 diversity was significantly reduced in patients versus controls. When patients were compared with controls, about five TRBV segments were more frequent, TRBV5-6, TRBV5-1 and TRBV20-1 among them.

Germline loops: CDR1 SGHRS, CDR2 YFSETQ. The V end lost 3 bases, the J end lost 2 bases, and 6 bases lay between the germline ends. The CDR3 contains 12 residues. This clonotype was seen at least ten times. Its antigen is still unknown. Unique molecular identifiers featured in each of the TCR beta cDNA libraries. T cells numbering about 1 to 10 million gave rise to a few hundred thousand cDNA molecules. TCRdb analysed the PCR reads with MiXCR anew, one entry per CDR3 protein. The sample holds 650,000 to 900,000 distinct CDR3 sequences, 35% to 55% seen once. The chain uses TRBV5-1 and TRBJ2-7; no clear D. The sequenced material came from blood. The TCR originated in a girl aged 10-17 years with multiple sclerosis. As DNA, the CDR3 is TGCGCCAGCAGCTCATCAACCTACGAGCAGTACTTC. It specifies CASSSSTYEQYF. Drawing the rest from reference TRBV5-1 and TRBJ2-7, the complete variable domain is KAGVTQTPRYLIKTRGQQVTLSCSPISGHRSVSWYQQTPGQGLQFLFEYFSETQRNKGNFPGRFSGRQFSNSRSEMNVSTLELGDSALYLCASSSSTYEQYFGPGTRLTVT.